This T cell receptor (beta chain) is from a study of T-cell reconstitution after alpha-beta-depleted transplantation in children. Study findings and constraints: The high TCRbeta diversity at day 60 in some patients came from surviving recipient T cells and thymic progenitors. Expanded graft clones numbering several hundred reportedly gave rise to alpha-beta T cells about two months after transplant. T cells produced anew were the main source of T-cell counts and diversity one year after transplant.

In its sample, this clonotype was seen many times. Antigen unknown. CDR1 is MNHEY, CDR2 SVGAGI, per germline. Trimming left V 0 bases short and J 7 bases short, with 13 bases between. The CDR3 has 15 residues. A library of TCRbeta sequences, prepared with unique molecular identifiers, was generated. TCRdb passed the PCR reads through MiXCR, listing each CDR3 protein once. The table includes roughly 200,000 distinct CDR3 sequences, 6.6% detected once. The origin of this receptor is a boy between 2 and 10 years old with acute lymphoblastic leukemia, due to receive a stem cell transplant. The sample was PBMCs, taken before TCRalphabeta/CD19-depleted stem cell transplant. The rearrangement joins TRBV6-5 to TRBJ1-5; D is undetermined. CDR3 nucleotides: TGTGCCAGCAGTTACTCGCGGGCCTCGGGACAGCCCCAGCATTTT. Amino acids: CASSYSRASGQPQHF.